Below, one T cell receptor beta chain is given with its context. No antigen is known for it. The CDR3 is 11 amino acids. Germline V lookup: CDR1 LNHDA, CDR2 SQIVND (reference sequence). V was cut by 4 bases and J by 4 bases, with 5 bases left in between. These data come from a study of T cells in localized non-small cell lung cancer. Generated by immunoSEQ multiplex PCR, the TCRdb table keeps only in-frame clones and is missing some. The data show about 9,200 clones, approximately 89% seen once. Whole-study results and caveats: One tumor region alone was sequenced, and heterogeneity therefore remains possible. Among the top 100 tumor clones, a median about 57 appeared in adjacent lung. Overall survival was longer when the density of T cells in the blood was higher. Of the tissues analyzed, uninvolved adjacent lung showed maximal T cell clonality, greater than tumor.

This chain joins TRBV19 and TRBJ2-7, with D hard to call. Here the sequenced sample was peripheral blood, taken before any cancer treatment. The sequence came from a female donor over 55 with stage II squamous cell lung carcinoma. The chain's CDR3 is CASSNGYEQYV. The CDR3 coding sequence is TGTGCCAGTAGTAATGGGTACGAGCAGTACGTC.